These 32 T cell receptor beta chains originate from one sample sequenced in a study of T cell clonality in common variable immunodeficiency. Only in-frame clones appear in the TCRdb table, and some are missing; sequencing was by immunoSEQ multiplex PCR. The data show 50,000 to 60,000 clones, none appearing only once, with 0.65% to 1% held by the ten largest. Material: peripheral blood mononuclear cells. These receptors were taken from a person between 18 and 70 years old in good health.

A remark on this clone: The read terminates 3 residues before the CDR3 end, so the remaining end is supplied by the germline J gene. The chain has TRBV6-4 and TRBJ1-2; unclear D gene. This CDR3 spans 13 amino acids. The germline V gene has CDR1 MRHNA and CDR2 SNTAGT. CDR3: CASSDSVNNDYTF. The sequenced CDR3 bases are TGTGCCAGCAGTGACTCGGTCAACAATGAC.

This clone was seen at least ten times. Read data end 3 residues before the CDR3 end; the end is taken from the germline J gene. The V gene is TRBV20-1, the J gene TRBJ2-2, with 10 bases lining up with TRBD2. CDR3 size: 14 residues. V lost 2 bases to trimming and J lost 4 bases; unmatched junction nucleotides: 1. Germline CDR1 reads DFQATT; CDR2 reads SNEGSKA (reference sequence). CDR3 residues: CSARPSGSTGELFF. CDR3 bases read: TGCAGTGCTAGACCTAGCGGGAGCACCGGGGAG.

There are many counts of this clone. The read stops 3 residues short of the end of the CDR3; the missing end is completed from the germline J gene. This chain uses TRBV19 with TRBJ1-2; D possibly corresponds to TRBD1 (5 bases). This CDR3 is built from 13 residues. Germline assignment: CDR1 LNHDA and CDR2 SQIVND (reference sequence). Trimming shortened V by 3 bases and J by 4 bases, and 9 bases separated the two germline ends. The CDR3 DNA, read in part, is TGTGCCAGTAGTATGACAGCTATCTATGGC. Translating gives CASSMTAIYG. The full CDR3 protein reads CASSMTAIYGYTF.

This clone was counted ten times or more. The DNA ends 3 residues before the CDR3 does, and the rest of the CDR3 is filled in from the germline J gene. This chain links TRBV29-1 with TRBJ1-1, with a weak D call TRBD1 (5 bases). CDR1 and CDR2 (germline): SQVTM, ANQGSEA. The germline V and J ends were trimmed by 2 bases and 4 bases, with 14 bases remaining between them. The CDR3 runs to 14 residues. The CDR3 bases that were read are TGCAGCGTTGAACTTTCCGACAGATTCACTGAA. Protein product: CSVELSDRFTE. The CDR3 as a whole reads CSVELSDRFTEAFF.

This clone has a count of ten or more. CDR3 DNA, as far as it was read: TGTGCCAGCAGCCAACAAGCGACAGGGGGGATCTCCTACGAG. This encodes CASSQQATGGISYE. In full, the CDR3 is CASSQQATGGISYEQYF. The V gene is TRBV14, the J gene TRBJ2-7, with TRBD1 matching over 9 bases. The sequence runs out 3 residues before the end of the CDR3; the remainder is reconstructed from the germline J gene. The CDR3 covers 17 residues. In germline, CDR1 is SGHDN, CDR2 FVKESK. J was trimmed by 0 bases and V by 2 bases; bases with no gene match: 8. Combining the CDR3 with reference TRBV14 and TRBJ2-7 gives the whole variable domain EAGVTQFPSHSVIEKGQTVTLRCDPISGHDNLYWYRRVMGKEIKFLLHFVKESKQDESGMPNNRFLAERTGGTYSTLKVQPAELEDSGVYFCASSQQATGGISYEQYFGPGTRLTVT.

This clone occurred many times. A junction end diverges from the germline sequence, so it may reflect a read error. The read terminates 3 residues before the CDR3 end, so the remaining end is supplied by the germline J gene. This chain links TRBV4-2 with TRBJ2-3, with 7 positions matching TRBD2. CDR1 and CDR2 (germline): LGHNA, YNFKEQ. There are 18 residues in the CDR3. CDR3 sequence: CASSQAYPWSGGRDTQYF. The sequenced part of the CDR3 DNA is TGCGCCAGCAGCCAAGCCTACCCCTGGTCGGGGGGAAGAGATACG.

This clone appeared many times. Sequencing ends 3 residues short of the CDR3 end; the germline J gene provides the rest. V gene TRBV5-1 combines with J gene TRBJ2-3, with a weak D call TRBD1 (6 bases). Germline V CDR1 and CDR2: SGHRS, YFSETQ. Between the trimmed V and J ends, which lost 4 bases and 2 bases, there was a span of 17 bases. The CDR3 sequence is 16 residues long. This chain's CDR3 is CASSLGTSGSTDTQYF. Incomplete CDR3 DNA: TGCGCCAGCAGCCTGGGGACATCAGGGTCCACAGATACG.

Turning to this clone: Read sequence stops 3 residues before the CDR3 end, and the germline J gene provides the missing end. This chain joins TRBV25-1 and TRBJ2-7, with TRBD2 identical over 9 bases. The V segment lost 1 base and the J segment 4 bases; nucleotides outside the gene matches: 5. This CDR3 comprises 15 residues. Germline V gene data show CDR1 as MGHDK and CDR2 as SYGVNS. CDR3 bases read: TGTGCCAGCAGTGAATCGGAGCGGGAGGTTTACGAG. It yields the protein CASSESEREVYE. The full CDR3 reads CASSESEREVYEQYF.

Many counts were recorded for this clone. The read stops 3 residues short of the end of the CDR3; the missing end is completed from the germline J gene. The chain combines TRBV20-1 with TRBJ1-4, with TRBD1 identical over 9 bases. CDR1 DFQATT and CDR2 SNEGSKA come from the germline V gene (reference sequence). The ends lost 5 bases at V and 5 bases at J; junction bases unmatched: 3. The CDR3 is made up of 13 amino acids. The CDR3 sequence is CSAGTGRNEKLFF. The sequenced part of the CDR3 DNA is TGCAGTGCTGGGACAGGGAGGAATGAAAAA.

In the case of this clone: Read data end 3 residues before the CDR3 end; the end is taken from the germline J gene. This chain uses TRBV7-2 with TRBJ1-2; 7 bases are shared with TRBD1. CDR3 size: 15 residues. Germline CDR1 reads SGHTA; CDR2 reads FQGNSA. The CDR3 is CASSKGQILTDTYTF. CDR3 bases read: TGTGCCAGCAGCAAGGGACAGATCCTCACAGATACC.

In this sample, this clone turned up many times. The read comes to an end 3 residues before the CDR3 does, leaving the germline J gene to fill in the end. V usage is TRBV23-1 and J usage is TRBJ1-5; 8 bases map to TRBD1. TRBV23-1 carries the ORF label, with uncertain function. The length of the CDR3 is 17 residues. The J segment lost 7 bases and the V segment lost 7 bases, leaving 18 bases of the junction unmatched. CDR3 amino acids: CASTSTHRGKEWQPQHF. Partial CDR3 DNA: TGCGCCAGCACCTCAACTCACAGGGGGAAGGAATGGCAGCCC.

This clone showed up many times. Coverage ceases 3 residues before the CDR3 finishes, and the germline J gene fills in the end. This chain uses TRBV5-1 with TRBJ2-7, with 9 positions matching TRBD2. There are 15 residues in the CDR3. The V gene end was trimmed by 0 bases and the J gene end by 3 bases; junction bases not matched to a gene: 4. Germline V CDR1 and CDR2: SGHRS, YFSETQ. CDR3 protein: CASSLVAGENYEQYF. CDR3 DNA (partial): TGCGCCAGCAGCTTGGTAGCGGGAGAAAACTACGAG.

This clone was seen at least ten times. The CDR3 end falls 3 residues outside the read, so it is completed with the germline J gene. V is TRBV10-3 and J is TRBJ2-3; 9 positions agree with TRBD2. This CDR3 is built from 13 residues. The V gene's germline CDR1 is ENHRY and CDR2 SYGVKD. The CDR3 DNA, read in part, is TGTGCCGCCGCGGGAGGGTACCAAGAGACG. Translating gives CAAAGGYQET. The whole CDR3 is CAAAGGYQETQYF.

This clone came up many times. Coverage ceases 3 residues before the CDR3 finishes, and the germline J gene fills in the end. The V call is TRBV28, the J call TRBJ2-1; possibly TRBD2 for D (6 bases). There are 14 residues in the CDR3. The germline V and J ends were trimmed by 7 bases and 5 bases, with 15 bases remaining between them. Germline CDR1 reads MDHEN; CDR2 reads SYDVKM. CDR3 DNA, as far as it was read: TGTGCCAGCATTGCGCTAGCGCGGGACAATGAG. Its protein product is CASIALARDNE. The entire CDR3 sequence reads CASIALARDNEQFF.

This clone was seen at least ten times. The read gets to within 3 residues of the CDR3 end, and the germline J gene fills in the rest. The rearrangement joins TRBV11-2 to TRBJ1-5; 9 nucleotides line up with TRBD1. The CDR3 has 15 amino acids. V shed 4 bases, J shed 2 bases, and the junction held 3 bases outside the gene matches. The germline V gene has CDR1 SGHAT and CDR2 FQNNGV. Incomplete CDR3 DNA: TGTGCCAGCAGCTCAACAGGGGGCGGCAATCAGCCC. Its protein product is CASSSTGGGNQP. The whole CDR3 reads CASSSTGGGNQPQHF.

This clone showed up many times. The sequenced CDR3 bases are TGTGCCAGCAGCTCCGGAGGACTTATGAACACTGAA. This translates into CASSSGGLMNTE. The complete CDR3 protein is CASSSGGLMNTEAFF. V gene TRBV5-6 combines with J gene TRBJ1-1, with no clear D. The CDR3 end falls 3 residues outside the read, so it is completed with the germline J gene. CDR3 length: 15 amino acids. In germline, CDR1 is SGHDT, CDR2 YYEEEE. Trimming pared 3 bases from V and 0 bases from J, leaving 12 bases between.

This clone came up many times. From the germline J gene comes the end of the CDR3, since the read stops 3 residues before it. The gene calls are TRBV5-1 and TRBJ1-2, with D unclear. The germline CDR1 and CDR2 sequences are SGHRS and YFSETQ. There are 14 residues in the CDR3. V was clipped by 0 bases and J by 1 base, with 7 bases between them. CDR3 DNA (partial): TGCGCCAGCAGCTTGGGCTACGTTAACTATGGC. Its translation is CASSLGYVNYG. The complete CDR3 sequence is CASSLGYVNYGYTF.

This clone was seen many times. Sequencing ends 3 residues short of the CDR3 end; the germline J gene provides the rest. V gene TRBV5-1 combines with J gene TRBJ1-2, with 9 bases fitting TRBD1. Germline assignment: CDR1 SGHRS and CDR2 YFSETQ. J gave up 2 bases and V 6 bases, and 8 bases lay outside the gene matches. This CDR3 has 15 amino acids. The CDR3 bases that were read are TGCGCCAGCACCAAACGGACAGGGGAAAACTATGGC. This codes for CASTKRTGENYG. The full CDR3 protein is CASTKRTGENYGYTF.

As for this clone: The read comes to an end 3 residues before the CDR3 does, leaving the germline J gene to fill in the end. This sequence joins TRBV30 and TRBJ1-1; 7 bases align to TRBD1. In germline, CDR1 is GTSNPN, CDR2 SVGIG (reference sequence). The CDR3 totals 12 residues. Partial CDR3 DNA: TGTGCCTTGTCCCAGGGGGAGTTGGAA. Protein product: CALSQGELE. The entire CDR3 is CALSQGELEAFF. The variable domain in full, completed from reference TRBV30 and TRBJ1-1, reads SQTIHQWPATLVQPVGSPLSLECTVEGTSNPNLYWYRQAAGRGLQLLFYSVGIGQISSEVPQNLSASRPQDRQFILSSKKLLLSDSGFYLCALSQGELEAFFGQGTRLTVV.

This clone was detected a few times. The read ends 3 residues shy of where the CDR3 ends; the end is completed using the germline J gene. This rearrangement joins TRBV6-2 or TRBV6-3 to TRBJ1-2; no reliable D call. This CDR3 spans 14 amino acids. In germline, CDR1 is MNHEY, CDR2 SVGEGT. The DNA read from the CDR3 is TGTGCCAGCAGTTACTCTACAGCCTACAATGAC. This translates into CASSYSTAYND. The whole CDR3 protein reads CASSYSTAYNDYTF.

This clone was picked up many times. The read stops 3 residues short of the end of the CDR3; the missing end is completed from the germline J gene. This chain connects TRBV2 to TRBJ2-1, with TRBD2 identical over 11 bases. The CDR3 covers 15 residues. Germline V lookup: CDR1 SNHLY, CDR2 FYNNEI. The V and J ends lost 6 bases and 2 bases, in that order; junction bases with no gene match: 3. The sequenced CDR3 bases are TGTGCCAGCAGCCCTAGCGGGGGGACCTACAATGAG. This translates into CASSPSGGTYNE. The CDR3 as a whole reads CASSPSGGTYNEQFF.

This clone was detected many times. The CDR3 end is not reached by the read, which stops 3 residues before it; the germline J gene fills it in. The chain links TRBV20-1 to TRBJ2-1; 7 nucleotides align to TRBD2. Losses at the gene ends were 3 bases for V and 8 bases for J; bases not matched to a gene: 16. From germline, CDR1 is DFQATT and CDR2 SNEGSKA (reference sequence). The CDR3 runs to 16 residues. The CDR3 sequence: CSASPPGRGRSYEQFF. CDR3 DNA, as far as it was read: TGCAGTGCTAGTCCACCTGGGCGGGGGAGAAGCTATGAG.

This clone was counted many times. The read terminates 3 residues ahead of where the CDR3 ends, so the germline J gene completes it. The chain couples TRBV10-3 to TRBJ2-3, with 8 positions matching TRBD2. Looked up from germline, CDR1 is ENHRY and CDR2 is SYGVKD. The J segment lost 2 bases and the V segment lost 8 bases, leaving 12 bases of the junction unmatched. The CDR3 loop spans 16 amino acids. CDR3 residues: CAIGVRLAGITDTQYF. The DNA read from the CDR3 is TGTGCCATCGGAGTGAGATTAGCGGGGATCACAGATACG.

This clone was seen ten or more times. The read gets to within 3 residues of the CDR3 end, and the germline J gene fills in the rest. The V and J genes are TRBV28 and TRBJ1-2, with D tentatively TRBD1 (5 bases). The CDR3 runs 15 residues. With 3 bases removed from V and 3 bases from J, the gap between germline ends came to 14 bases. Germline V lookup: CDR1 MDHEN, CDR2 SYDVKM. The sequenced CDR3 bases are TGTGCCAGCAGTTTCCAAGAGGGGTCGTACTATGGC. Translation gives CASSFQEGSYYG. The full-length CDR3 reads as CASSFQEGSYYGYTF.

This clone was seen a handful of times. Read sequence stops 3 residues before the CDR3 end, and the germline J gene provides the missing end. The chain is built from TRBV13 and TRBJ2-7; TRBD2 matches 15 bases. This CDR3 has 16 residues. Trimming cost V 4 bases and J 5 bases; bases outside gene matches: 6. Germline V gives CDR1 PRHDT, CDR2 FYEKMQ (reference sequence). CDR3 bases read: TGTGCCAGCAGCTCAGAAGGACTAGCGGGAGGGGACGAG. Protein product: CASSSEGLAGGDE. In full, the CDR3 reads CASSSEGLAGGDEQYF.

Ten or more counts support this clone. The read ends 3 residues before the CDR3 terminus; that terminus is restored from the germline J gene. The V call is TRBV18, the J call TRBJ1-4; weak D call: TRBD1 (5 bases). Between the trimmed V and J ends, which lost 6 bases and 5 bases, there was a span of 10 bases. The CDR3 runs 13 residues. Germline V gene sequence: CDR1 KGHSH, CDR2 LQKENI. The DNA read from the CDR3 is TGTGCCAGCTCGACAGCCACCAATGAAAAA. This translates into CASSTATNEK. The entire CDR3 reads CASSTATNEKLFF. Supplemented by reference TRBV18 and TRBJ1-4, the full variable domain reads NAGVMQNPRHLVRRRGQEARLRCSPMKGHSHVYWYRQLPEEGLKFMVYLQKENIIDESGMPKERFSAEFPKEGPSILRIQQVVRGDSAAYFCASSTATNEKLFFGSGTQLSVL.

This clone was observed at least ten times. Coverage ceases 3 residues before the CDR3 finishes, and the germline J gene fills in the end. The chain uses TRBV6-4 and TRBJ1-1, with unresolved D. The ends were cut back, 3 bases at V and 1 base at J, with 12 bases in the middle. Germline CDR1 is MRHNA and CDR2 is SNTAGT. This CDR3 is built from 15 residues. The CDR3 DNA, read in part, is TGTGCCAGCAGTGAATCGAGTTGGGCGAACACTGAA. This sequence encodes CASSESSWANTE. The entire CDR3 protein is CASSESSWANTEAFF.

This clone has ten or more counts. With the read ending 3 residues before the CDR3 end, the germline J gene is used to fill in that end. This chain joins TRBV28 and TRBJ1-4, with 7 nucleotides matching TRBD1. Per germline, CDR1 MDHEN and CDR2 SYDVKM. The J segment lost 4 bases and the V segment lost 5 bases, leaving 7 bases of the junction unmatched. The CDR3 has 15 amino acids. This CDR3 is CASSTGTVGNEKLFF. CDR3 bases read: TGTGCCAGCAGTACCGGGACAGTTGGTAATGAAAAA.

There are many counts of this clone. The CDR3 goes on 3 residues after the read ends, and that part is filled in from the germline J gene. The chain has TRBV19 and TRBJ1-2; possibly TRBD1 for D (5 bases). The CDR3 has 15 amino acids. Trimming took 6 bases from V and 2 from J, leaving 16 bases between them. Germline V gene data show CDR1 as LNHDA and CDR2 as SQIVND (reference sequence). The CDR3 region is CASSRAGTSNYGYTF. The CDR3 DNA, read in part, is TGTGCCAGTAGCCGGGCGGGGACTTCCAACTATGGC.

This clone was found many times. The CDR3 end falls 3 residues outside the read, so it is completed with the germline J gene. The chain couples TRBV20-1 to TRBJ2-1; weak D call: TRBD2 (5 bases). CDR3 length equals 14 residues. Germline-derived CDR1 and CDR2 are DFQATT and SNEGSKA (reference sequence). Trimming pared 6 bases from V and 6 bases from J, leaving 18 bases between. CDR3 sequence reads: CSAKWERNRNEQFF. The sequenced CDR3 bases are TGCAGTGCCAAATGGGAGCGGAACCGCAATGAG.

The table lists this clone with many counts. The observed sequence ends 3 residues before the CDR3 terminus, with the missing tail filled in from the germline J gene. The chain employs TRBV2 and TRBJ2-5; TRBD1 matches 12 bases. The CDR3 extends over 17 amino acids. V was pared by 1 base and J by 4 bases, with 7 bases of the junction left unmatched. Germline assignment: CDR1 SNHLY and CDR2 FYNNEI. The DNA read from the CDR3 is TGTGCCAGCAGTGAAGTTCGACGGGACAGGGGGCGAGAGACC. It encodes CASSEVRRDRGRET. From start to end, the CDR3 is CASSEVRRDRGRETQYF.

This clone was recorded many times. At one end, the junction sequence differs from germline, possibly due to a read error. CDR3 DNA (partial): TGCAGTGCTCGAGACAGATTTACTAATAATTCACCC. It codes for CSARDRFTNNSP. The entire CDR3 protein reads CSARDRFTNNSPLHF. The rearrangement joins TRBV20-1 to TRBJ1-6, with D maybe TRBD1 (5 bases). The sequenced fragment ends 3 residues before the CDR3 boundary, so the rest is inferred from the germline J gene. The germline gives CDR1 DFQATT, CDR2 SNEGSKA (reference sequence). The CDR3 covers 15 residues.